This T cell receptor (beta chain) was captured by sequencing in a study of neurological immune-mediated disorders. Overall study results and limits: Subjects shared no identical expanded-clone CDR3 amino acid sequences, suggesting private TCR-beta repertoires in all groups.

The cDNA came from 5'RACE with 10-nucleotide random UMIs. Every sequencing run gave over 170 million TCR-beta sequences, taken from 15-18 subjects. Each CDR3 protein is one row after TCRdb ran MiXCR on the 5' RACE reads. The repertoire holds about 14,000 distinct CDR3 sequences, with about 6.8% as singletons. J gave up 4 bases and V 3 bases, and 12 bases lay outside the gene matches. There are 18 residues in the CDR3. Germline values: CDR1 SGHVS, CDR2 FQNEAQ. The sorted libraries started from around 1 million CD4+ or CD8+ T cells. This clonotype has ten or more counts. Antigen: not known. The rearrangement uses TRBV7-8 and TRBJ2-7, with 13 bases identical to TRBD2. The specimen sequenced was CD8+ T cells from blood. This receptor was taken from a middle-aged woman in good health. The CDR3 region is CASSFLTWTSGRNYEQYF. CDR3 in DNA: TGTGCCAGCAGCTTCCTTACTTGGACTAGCGGGAGAAATTACGAGCAGTACTTC.